Shown below are 15 T cell receptor beta chains from a single sample sequenced in a study of yellow fever vaccine responses in identical twins. TCRdb redid the calling of the RT-PCR reads with MiXCR, one entry per CDR3 protein. In the table there are approximately 9,500 distinct CDR3 sequences, 70% to 90% of which are singletons. Sequenced here: T cells from blood (PBMCs), unsorted or a sorted subset (not recorded which), sampled before or after yellow fever vaccination (not recorded which). These receptors were collected from a woman aged 18-29 years who received the yellow fever vaccine.

The gene calls are TRBV7-3 and TRBJ2-1; D call uncertain. The germline V gene has CDR1 SGHTA and CDR2 FQGTGA. This CDR3 region has 13 residues. V lost 3 bases and J 8 bases, leaving 11 bases between the germline ends. The CDR3 bases are TGTGCCAGCAGCTTTACAGACTCGGATGAGCAGTTCTTC. Its translation: CASSFTDSDEQFF. Together with reference TRBV7-3 and TRBJ2-1, the CDR3 gives the full variable domain: GAGVSQTPSNKVTEKGKYVELRCDPISGHTALYWYRQSLGQGPEFLIYFQGTGAADDSGLPNDRFFAVRPEGSVSTLKIQRTERGDSAVYLCASSFTDSDEQFFGPGTRLTVL.

Written as DNA, the CDR3 is TGTGCCACCAGGGTAGCTAACTATGGCTACACCTTC. As protein: CATRVANYGYTF. This chain joins TRBV15 and TRBJ1-2, with no clear D. CDR1 is LNHNV and CDR2 is YYDKDF in the germline V gene (reference sequence). The CDR3 extends over 12 amino acids. Trimming left V 6 bases short and J 0 bases short, with 5 bases between.

The V call is TRBV18, the J call TRBJ1-2; the D gene is possibly TRBD1 (5 bases). Germline V gives CDR1 KGHSH, CDR2 LQKENI. The V end was cut by 3 bases, the J end by 8 bases, with 13 bases between. The CDR3 totals 13 residues. The CDR3 reads CASSPGADHGYTF. The CDR3 bases are TGTGCCAGCTCACCTGGGGCGGATCACGGCTACACCTTC. Full variable domain (rest looked up from reference TRBV18 and TRBJ1-2): NAGVMQNPRHLVRRRGQEARLRCSPMKGHSHVYWYRQLPEEGLKFMVYLQKENIIDESGMPKERFSAEFPKEGPSILRIQQVVRGDSAAYFCASSPGADHGYTFGSGTRLTVV.

This rearrangement joins TRBV7-6 to TRBJ1-6, with 8 positions matching TRBD1. Germline CDR1 SGHVS, CDR2 FNYEAQ. With 1 base clipped from V and 9 bases from J, the junction kept 5 bases outside the gene matches. This CDR3 has 15 residues. As DNA, the CDR3 is TGTGCCAGCAGCTTAGAAGGACAGGGTGGTTCACCCCTCCACTTT. This translates into CASSLEGQGGSPLHF. Complete variable domain (other parts from reference TRBV7-6 and TRBJ1-6): GAGVSQSPRYKVTKRGQDVALRCDPISGHVSLYWYRQALGQGPEFLTYFNYEAQQDKSGLPNDRFSAERPEGSISTLTIQRTEQRDSAMYRCASSLEGQGGSPLHFGNGTRLTVT.

V gene TRBV5-5 combines with J gene TRBJ2-3; 9 bases fit TRBD2. Germline V gene data show CDR1 as SGHKS and CDR2 as YYEKEE (reference sequence). The CDR3 contains 16 residues. Losses at the gene ends were 6 bases for V and 6 bases for J; bases not matched to a gene: 14. The CDR3: CASNPHRTSVSDTQYF. The CDR3 nucleotides read TGTGCCAGCAACCCCCACCGGACTAGCGTTTCGGATACGCAGTATTTT.

The J gene is TRBJ2-5, the V gene TRBV2; TRBD2 might be the D (5 bases). The CDR3 extends over 15 amino acids. V was shortened by 3 bases and J by 4 bases, with 15 bases between the two germline ends. Germline CDR1 is SNHLY and CDR2 is FYNNEI. CDR3 sequence: CASSEEATGRETQYF. The CDR3 DNA follows: TGTGCCAGCAGTGAGGAGGCCACGGGGAGAGAGACCCAGTACTTC.

V gene TRBV28 combines with J gene TRBJ2-5; D gene uncertain. The germline V gene encodes CDR1 MDHEN and CDR2 SYDVKM. CDR3 size: 11 residues. Between the trimmed V and J ends, which lost 6 bases and 4 bases, there was a span of 6 bases. CDR3 nucleotide sequence: TGTGCCAGCAGCGACCTAGAGACCCAGTACTTC. This encodes CASSDLETQYF.

This chain uses TRBV2 with TRBJ1-5; 7 bases align to TRBD1. Germline V lookup: CDR1 SNHLY, CDR2 FYNNEI. V trimming: 1 base; J trimming: 5 bases; junction bases outside the gene matches: 14. This CDR3 region has 18 residues. As DNA, the CDR3 is TGTGCCAGCAGTGAAGTCCGGTATATGACAGGGCCCGATCAGCCCCAGCATTTT. Protein product: CASSEVRYMTGPDQPQHF. Supplemented by reference TRBV2 and TRBJ1-5, the full variable domain reads EPEVTQTPSHQVTQMGQEVILRCVPISNHLYFYWYRQILGQKVEFLVSFYNNEISEKSEIFDDQFSVERPDGSNFTLKIRSTKLEDSAMYFCASSEVRYMTGPDQPQHFGDGTRLSIL.

The gene calls are TRBV18 and TRBJ2-1; 9 nucleotides match TRBD1. The V gene's germline CDR1 is KGHSH and CDR2 LQKENI. V lost 4 bases to trimming and J lost 3 bases; unmatched junction nucleotides: 4. This CDR3 region has 15 residues. CDR3 region: CASSRPGQGYNEQFF. The DNA of the CDR3 is TGTGCCAGCTCACGTCCGGGACAGGGCTACAATGAGCAGTTCTTC.

The chain has TRBV29-1 and TRBJ1-1; D gene uncertain. The CDR3 runs 14 residues. CDR1 is SQVTM, CDR2 ANQGSEA, per germline. V lost 3 bases and J 0 bases, leaving 11 bases between the germline ends. The CDR3 DNA sequence: TGCAGCGTTGATCGGGCGGCGGTGAACACTGAAGCTTTCTTT. Its translation is CSVDRAAVNTEAFF.

This clonotype was found once. The chain combines TRBV15 with TRBJ1-3; D possibly corresponds to TRBD1 (5 bases). From germline, CDR1 is LNHNV and CDR2 YYDKDF (reference sequence). This CDR3 has 15 residues. V shed 0 bases and J shed 4 bases, with 10 bases lying between them. The CDR3 loop is CATSRDWGAGNTIYF. DNA of the CDR3: TGTGCCACCAGCAGAGATTGGGGCGCCGGAAACACCATATATTTT.

V and J are TRBV4-1 and TRBJ2-7; 8 positions match TRBD2. The V gene end was trimmed by 3 bases and the J gene end by 0 bases; junction bases not matched to a gene: 7. The germline gives CDR1 MGHRA, CDR2 YSYEKL. The CDR3 contains 16 residues. The DNA for the CDR3 is TGCGCCAGCAGCCACACTTACGGGAGGGACTCCTACGAGCAGTACTTC. It encodes CASSHTYGRDSYEQYF.

The chain is built from TRBV10-3 and TRBJ2-2, with unresolved D. V dropped 3 bases and J dropped 6 bases, with 11 bases sitting between them. Germline-derived CDR1 and CDR2 are ENHRY and SYGVKD. The CDR3 is 14 amino acids. CDR3 DNA sequence: TGTGCCATCAGTGATGTTAAGGTCCCCGGGGAGCTGTTTTTT. It specifies CAISDVKVPGELFF.

The rearrangement links TRBV5-1 to TRBJ2-1; 8 nucleotides align to TRBD1. The length of the CDR3 is 16 residues. The V and J ends lost 4 bases and 0 bases, in that order; junction bases with no gene match: 6. The germline CDR1 and CDR2 sequences are SGHRS and YFSETQ. CDR3 loop: CASSQVQGDSYNEQFF. For the CDR3, the DNA is TGCGCCAGCAGCCAAGTACAGGGGGACTCCTACAATGAGCAGTTCTTC.

The V gene is TRBV7-6, the J gene TRBJ2-5, with 11 bases aligning to TRBD2. There are 14 residues in the CDR3. The J segment lost 4 bases and the V segment lost 5 bases, leaving 3 bases of the junction unmatched. Germline CDR1 and CDR2: SGHVS and FNYEAQ. The CDR3 region is CASSTSGRGETQYF. The CDR3 nucleotides are TGTGCCAGCAGCACTAGCGGGAGAGGAGAGACCCAGTACTTC. Using reference TRBV7-6 and TRBJ2-5 for the parts outside the CDR3, the full variable domain is GAGVSQSPRYKVTKRGQDVALRCDPISGHVSLYWYRQALGQGPEFLTYFNYEAQQDKSGLPNDRFSAERPEGSISTLTIQRTEQRDSAMYRCASSTSGRGETQYFGPGTRLLVL.